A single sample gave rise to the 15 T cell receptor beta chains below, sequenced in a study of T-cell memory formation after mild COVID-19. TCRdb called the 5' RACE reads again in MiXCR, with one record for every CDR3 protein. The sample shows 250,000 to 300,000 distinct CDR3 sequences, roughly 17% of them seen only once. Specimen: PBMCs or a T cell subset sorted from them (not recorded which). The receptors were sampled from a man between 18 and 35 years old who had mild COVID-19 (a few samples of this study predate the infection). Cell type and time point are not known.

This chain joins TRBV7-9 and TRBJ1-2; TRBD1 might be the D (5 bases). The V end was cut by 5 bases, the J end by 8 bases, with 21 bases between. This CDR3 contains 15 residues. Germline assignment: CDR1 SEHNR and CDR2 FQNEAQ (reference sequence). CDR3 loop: CASSPVGGDWEGYTF. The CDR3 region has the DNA TGTGCCAGCAGCCCAGTCGGGGGTGATTGGGAAGGCTACACCTTC.

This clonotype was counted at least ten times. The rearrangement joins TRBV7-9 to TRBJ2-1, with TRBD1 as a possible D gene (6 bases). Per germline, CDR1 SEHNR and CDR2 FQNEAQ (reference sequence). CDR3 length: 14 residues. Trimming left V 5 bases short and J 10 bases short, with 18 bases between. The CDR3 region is CASSPSKGVGEQFF. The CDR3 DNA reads TGTGCCAGCAGCCCAAGCAAGGGGGTTGGCGAGCAGTTCTTC.

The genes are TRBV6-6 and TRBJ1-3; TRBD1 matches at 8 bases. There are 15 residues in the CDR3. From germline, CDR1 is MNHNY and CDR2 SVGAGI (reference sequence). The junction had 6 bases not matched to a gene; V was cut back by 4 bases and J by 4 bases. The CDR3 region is CASSFGQGFGNTIYF. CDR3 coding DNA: TGTGCCAGCAGTTTCGGACAGGGTTTCGGAAACACCATATATTTT.

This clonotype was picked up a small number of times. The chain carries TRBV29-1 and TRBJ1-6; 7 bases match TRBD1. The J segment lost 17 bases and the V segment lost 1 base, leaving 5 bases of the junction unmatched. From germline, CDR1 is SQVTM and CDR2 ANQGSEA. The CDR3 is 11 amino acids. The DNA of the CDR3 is TGCAGCGTTGAAGCAGGGGGGCGAATCCACTTT. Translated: CSVEAGGRIHF.

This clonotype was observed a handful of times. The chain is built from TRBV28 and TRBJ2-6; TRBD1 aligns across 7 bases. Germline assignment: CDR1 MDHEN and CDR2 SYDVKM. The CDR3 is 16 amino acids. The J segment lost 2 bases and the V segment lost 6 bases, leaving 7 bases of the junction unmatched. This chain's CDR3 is CASSPEQGAGANVLTF. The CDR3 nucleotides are TGTGCCAGCAGCCCCGAGCAGGGGGCTGGGGCCAACGTCCTGACTTTC.

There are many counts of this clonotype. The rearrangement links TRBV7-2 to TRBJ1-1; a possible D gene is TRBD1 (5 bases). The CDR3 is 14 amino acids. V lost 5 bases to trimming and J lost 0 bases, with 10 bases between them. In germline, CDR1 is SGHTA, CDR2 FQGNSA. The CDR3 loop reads CASSPGRMNTEAFF. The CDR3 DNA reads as TGTGCCAGCAGCCCGGGGCGCATGAACACTGAAGCTTTCTTT. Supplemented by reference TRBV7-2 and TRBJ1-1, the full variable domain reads GAGVSQSPSNKVTEKGKDVELRCDPISGHTALYWYRQSLGQGLEFLIYFQGNSAPDKSGLPSDRFSAERTGGSVSTLTIQRTQQEDSAVYLCASSPGRMNTEAFFGQGTRLTVV.

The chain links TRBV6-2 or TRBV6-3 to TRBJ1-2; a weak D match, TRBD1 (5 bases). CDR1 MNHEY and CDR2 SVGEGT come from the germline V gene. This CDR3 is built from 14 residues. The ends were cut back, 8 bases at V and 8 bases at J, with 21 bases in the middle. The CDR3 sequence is CASAPSGPARGYTF. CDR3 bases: TGTGCCAGCGCCCCCTCGGGGCCGGCGAGGGGCTACACCTTC.

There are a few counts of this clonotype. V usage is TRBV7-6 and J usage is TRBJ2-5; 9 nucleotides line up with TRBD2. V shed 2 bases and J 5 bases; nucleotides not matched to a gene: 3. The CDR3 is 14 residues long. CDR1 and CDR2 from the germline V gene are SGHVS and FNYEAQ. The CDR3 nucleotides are TGTGCCAGCAGCTTATGGCGGGAGGGGGAGACCCAGTACTTC. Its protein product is CASSLWREGETQYF.

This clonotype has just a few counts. The CDR3 region is CASSFGLAGAPVHETQYF. CDR3 sequence (DNA): TGTGCCAGCAGTTTCGGACTAGCGGGGGCCCCCGTCCACGAGACCCAGTACTTC. V usage is TRBV6-6 and J usage is TRBJ2-5; 13 nucleotides line up with TRBD2. The V gene end was trimmed by 4 bases and the J gene end by 5 bases; junction bases not matched to a gene: 13. The germline CDR1 and CDR2 sequences are MNHNY and SVGAGI (reference sequence). The CDR3 runs 18 residues.

The CDR3 nucleotides read TGCAGTGCTAGAGAAGTCGCAGCTTCCTCCTACGAGCAGTACTTC. Translated: CSAREVAASSYEQYF. The chain joins TRBV20-1 to TRBJ2-7; D is unresolved. The CDR3 has 15 amino acids. V lost 0 bases and J 0 bases, leaving 12 bases between the germline ends. Germline V gives CDR1 DFQATT, CDR2 SNEGSKA (reference sequence).

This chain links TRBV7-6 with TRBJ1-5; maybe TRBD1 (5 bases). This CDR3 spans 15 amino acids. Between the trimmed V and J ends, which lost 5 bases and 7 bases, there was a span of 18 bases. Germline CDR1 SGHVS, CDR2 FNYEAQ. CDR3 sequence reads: CASSLGTPRAQPQHF. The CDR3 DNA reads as TGTGCCAGCAGCCTCGGGACCCCCCGGGCCCAGCCCCAGCATTTT.

The CDR3 region is CATSYRDGYTF. Here the CDR3 DNA reads TGTGCCACCAGTTACAGGGATGGCTACACCTTC. The chain links TRBV24-1 to TRBJ1-2; a weak D match, TRBD1 (6 bases). The CDR3 is 11 amino acids. Germline V gene sequence: CDR1 KGHDR, CDR2 SFDVKD. Between the trimmed V and J ends, which lost 6 bases and 6 bases, there was a span of 7 bases.

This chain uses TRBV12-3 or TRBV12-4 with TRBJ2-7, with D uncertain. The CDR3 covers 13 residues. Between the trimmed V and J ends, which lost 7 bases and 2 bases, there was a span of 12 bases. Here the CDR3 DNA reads TGTGCCAGCACCCTCCAGGACCCCTACGAGCAGTACGTC. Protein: CASTLQDPYEQYV.

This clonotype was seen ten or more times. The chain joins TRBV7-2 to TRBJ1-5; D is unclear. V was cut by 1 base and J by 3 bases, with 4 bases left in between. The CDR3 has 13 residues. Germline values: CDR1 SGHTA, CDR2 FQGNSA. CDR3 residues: CASSLGPNQPQHF. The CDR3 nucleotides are TGTGCCAGCAGCTTAGGGCCCAATCAGCCCCAGCATTTT.

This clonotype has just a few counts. The DNA for the CDR3 is TGTGCCAGCAGCCAAGCCGGGACTAGCGTATGGGAGCAGTTCTTC. This codes for CASSQAGTSVWEQFF. The V gene is TRBV3-1, the J gene TRBJ2-1, with 10 bases fitting TRBD2. The V gene end was trimmed by 1 base and the J gene end by 10 bases; junction bases not matched to a gene: 7. Per germline, CDR1 LGHDT and CDR2 YNNKEL (reference sequence). The CDR3 loop spans 15 amino acids.